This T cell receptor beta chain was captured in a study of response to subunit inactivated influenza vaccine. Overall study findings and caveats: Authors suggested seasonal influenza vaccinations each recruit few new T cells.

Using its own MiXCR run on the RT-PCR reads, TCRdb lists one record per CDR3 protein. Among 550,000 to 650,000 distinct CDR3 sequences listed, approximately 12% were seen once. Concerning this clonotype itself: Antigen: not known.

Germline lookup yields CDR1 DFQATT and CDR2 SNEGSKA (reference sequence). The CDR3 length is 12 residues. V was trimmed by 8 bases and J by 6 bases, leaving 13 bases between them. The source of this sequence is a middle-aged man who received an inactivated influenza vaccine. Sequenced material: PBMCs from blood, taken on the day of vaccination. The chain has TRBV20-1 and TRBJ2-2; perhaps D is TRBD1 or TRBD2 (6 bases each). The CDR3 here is CSCRRGSGELFF. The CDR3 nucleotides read TGCAGTTGTCGGAGGGGGTCCGGGGAGCTGTTTTTT.